The 18 T cell receptor beta chains given below trace back to one sample, sequenced in a study of blood T cell repertoires in COVID-19 (dated by TCRdb to between 2020 and 2021). The library relied on the immunoSEQ multiplex PCR assay. Not all clones reach the TCRdb copy of this immuneACCESS table, which keeps in-frame sequences only. Checked studies attribute under half of the gap to unresolved V genes and leave the rest unexplained. This sample comprises some 49,000 clones, 65% to 90% of them detected only once. Together, the top ten hold around 2.7% of the sample. Sequencing was carried out using peripheral blood. All receptors derive from an older woman with acute or convalescent COVID-19.

The chain has TRBV3-1 (or the pseudogene TRBV3-2) and TRBJ1-2; possibly TRBD1 for D (6 bases). Looked up from germline, CDR1 is LGHDT and CDR2 is YNNKEL (reference sequence). The CDR3 totals 14 residues. V dropped 0 bases and J dropped 2 bases, with 7 bases sitting between them. The CDR3 protein is CASSQDTGNYGYTF. The CDR3 DNA follows: TGTGCCAGCAGCCAAGATACAGGGAACTATGGCTACACCTTC.

This chain links TRBV7-2 with TRBJ1-3; 7 nucleotides agree with TRBD1. CDR1 and CDR2 (germline): SGHTA, FQGNSA. V dropped 5 bases and J dropped 8; count of bases not matched to a gene: 6. The CDR3 runs 13 residues. CDR3 residues: CASSKAGGDTIYF. CDR3 coding DNA: TGTGCCAGCAGCAAGGCAGGGGGAGACACCATATATTTT.

V is TRBV11-3 and J is TRBJ2-7; D may be TRBD2 (6 bases). Trimming cost V 6 bases and J 7 bases, with 16 bases left between them. This CDR3 region has 13 residues. Germline values: CDR1 SGHNT, CDR2 YENEEA. CDR3 nucleotides: TGTGCCAGCAGTCTGGGGACTGGCGAAGAGCAGTACTTC. Translated, it gives CASSLGTGEEQYF.

The V gene is TRBV7-3, the J gene TRBJ2-7; TRBD1 matches at 8 bases. In germline, CDR1 is SGHTA, CDR2 FQGTGA. Losses at the gene ends were 5 bases for V and 3 bases for J; bases not matched to a gene: 3. The CDR3 has 13 residues. CDR3 region: CASSRDRYYEQYF. The CDR3 coding sequence is TGTGCCAGCAGCCGGGACAGGTACTACGAGCAGTACTTC.

This rearrangement joins TRBV18 to TRBJ2-7, with 9 bases matching TRBD1. CDR1 is KGHSH, CDR2 LQKENI, per germline. With V trimmed by 3 bases and J by 3 bases, 6 bases remained unmatched. This CDR3 has 15 residues. The CDR3 loop reads CASSPLGQGVYEQYF. The CDR3 nucleotides read TGTGCCAGCTCACCTTTGGGACAGGGCGTCTACGAGCAGTACTTC. The full variable domain, rest sourced from reference TRBV18 and TRBJ2-7, is NAGVMQNPRHLVRRRGQEARLRCSPMKGHSHVYWYRQLPEEGLKFMVYLQKENIIDESGMPKERFSAEFPKEGPSILRIQQVVRGDSAAYFCASSPLGQGVYEQYFGPGTRLTVT.

The V call is TRBV28, the J call TRBJ1-1; 7 nucleotides align to TRBD1. This CDR3 contains 18 residues. Germline V gene data show CDR1 as MDHEN and CDR2 as SYDVKM. Trimming at V came to 3 bases and at J to 4 bases, leaving 17 bases not matched to a gene. This CDR3 is CASSFFGRGAGGSTEAFF. DNA of the CDR3: TGTGCCAGCAGTTTCTTTGGCAGGGGTGCAGGGGGAAGCACTGAAGCTTTCTTT.

This chain uses TRBV6-5 with TRBJ2-1, with unresolved D. From germline, CDR1 is MNHEY and CDR2 SVGAGI. Deletions cut 5 bases from V and 5 bases from J, with 10 bases between. The CDR3 is made up of 13 amino acids. This chain's CDR3 is CASSRRYDNEQFF. The CDR3, as DNA: TGTGCCAGCAGTCGGCGGTACGACAATGAGCAGTTCTTC.

The chain carries TRBV9 and TRBJ1-1; TRBD1 matches at 7 bases. The CDR3 extends over 15 amino acids. The V gene end was trimmed by 1 base and the J gene end by 5 bases; junction bases not matched to a gene: 8. The V gene's germline CDR1 is SGDLS and CDR2 YYNGEE. The chain's CDR3 is CASSVSIQGGTEAFF. For the CDR3, the DNA is TGTGCCAGCAGCGTATCAATTCAGGGGGGTACTGAAGCTTTCTTT.

The V gene is TRBV18, the J gene TRBJ1-6, with D possibly matching TRBD1 (6 bases). This CDR3 comprises 16 residues. Trimming took 3 bases from V and 10 from J, leaving 19 bases between them. Per germline, CDR1 KGHSH and CDR2 LQKENI. Here the CDR3 reads CASSPPGQSGGSPLHF. CDR3 nucleotide sequence: TGTGCCAGCTCACCTCCAGGACAGTCTGGAGGATCACCCCTCCACTTT.

This chain uses TRBV6-6 with TRBJ2-2; 7 bases fit TRBD1. This CDR3 has 13 amino acids. In germline, CDR1 is MNHNY, CDR2 SVGAGI (reference sequence). Germline trimming cut 6 bases from V and 4 bases from J; bases unmatched to any gene: 2. DNA of the CDR3: TGTGCCAGCAGGGGACAGTCCACCGGGGAGCTGTTTTTT. Amino acid sequence: CASRGQSTGELFF.

The rearrangement uses TRBV29-1 and TRBJ2-7; 12 nucleotides match TRBD1. The V segment lost 4 bases and the J segment 5 bases; nucleotides outside the gene matches: 6. Germline V gene lookup returns CDR1 SQVTM and CDR2 ANQGSEA. The length of the CDR3 is 14 residues. The CDR3 spells CSVVTGTGGDEQYF. The CDR3 coding sequence is TGCAGCGTTGTAACGGGGACAGGGGGCGACGAGCAGTACTTC.

This chain connects TRBV5-1 to TRBJ1-4, with D perhaps matching TRBD1 (6 bases). The CDR3 spans 14 residues. Germline CDR1 and CDR2: SGHRS and YFSETQ. V was trimmed by 4 bases and J by 6 bases, leaving 13 bases between them. The CDR3 DNA follows: TGCGCCAGCAGCGCGGACAGTCTTTATGAAAAACTGTTTTTT. This codes for CASSADSLYEKLFF.

V and J are TRBV7-9 and TRBJ2-5; maybe TRBD2 (6 bases). Trimming removed 5 bases from V and 2 bases from J, with 15 bases in between. The length of the CDR3 is 15 residues. Germline loops: CDR1 SEHNR, CDR2 FQNEAQ (reference sequence). The CDR3 region has the DNA TGTGCCAGCAGCCCATGGGGGACTCAGCAAGAGACCCAGTACTTC. Its protein is CASSPWGTQQETQYF.

The J gene is TRBJ2-7, the V gene TRBV10-3; 7 bases align to TRBD1. In germline, CDR1 is ENHRY, CDR2 SYGVKD. The CDR3 runs 13 residues. Trimming took 6 bases from V and 2 from J; bases not matched to a gene: 4. CDR3 protein: CAIRRDSAYEQYF. Written as DNA, the CDR3 is TGTGCCATCAGAAGGGACAGCGCCTACGAGCAGTACTTC.

The V call is TRBV2, the J call TRBJ1-4, with 7 nucleotides matching TRBD1. Trimming removed 7 bases from V and 3 bases from J; junction bases left unmatched: 2. CDR1 SNHLY and CDR2 FYNNEI come from the germline V gene. This CDR3 contains 13 residues. CDR3 DNA: TGTGCCAGCATAAGGGGGCCTAATGAAAAACTGTTTTTT. Translated, it gives CASIRGPNEKLFF. Combining the CDR3 with reference TRBV2 and TRBJ1-4 gives the whole variable domain EPEVTQTPSHQVTQMGQEVILRCVPISNHLYFYWYRQILGQKVEFLVSFYNNEISEKSEIFDDQFSVERPDGSNFTLKIRSTKLEDSAMYFCASIRGPNEKLFFGSGTQLSVL.

On this clone: Germline and junction disagree at one end, which may indicate a read error. The genes are TRBV28 and TRBJ1-1; D ambiguous. CDR3 length: 13 amino acids. CDR1 is MDHEN, CDR2 SYDVKM, per germline. CDR3 region: CAGSLRPSAEAFF. The CDR3 region has the DNA TGTGCCGGCAGTTTACGGCCCAGCGCTGAAGCTTTCTTT.

V gene TRBV6-5 combines with J gene TRBJ2-5; D is undetermined. CDR1 is MNHEY, CDR2 SVGAGI, per germline. Trimming pared 8 bases from V and 2 bases from J, leaving 12 bases between. The CDR3 is 13 amino acids. The CDR3 loop reads CASSTPLQETQYF. CDR3 nucleotides: TGTGCCAGCTCGACACCTTTACAAGAGACCCAGTACTTC.

The V gene is TRBV7-8, the J gene TRBJ1-1; 7 nucleotides match TRBD1. The CDR3 runs to 15 residues. Germline CDR1 is SGHVS and CDR2 is FQNEAQ. The ends lost 4 bases at V and 4 bases at J; junction bases unmatched: 9. CDR3: CASSSKGAQATEAFF. The CDR3 DNA reads as TGTGCCAGCAGCTCTAAGGGGGCGCAGGCCACTGAAGCTTTCTTT.